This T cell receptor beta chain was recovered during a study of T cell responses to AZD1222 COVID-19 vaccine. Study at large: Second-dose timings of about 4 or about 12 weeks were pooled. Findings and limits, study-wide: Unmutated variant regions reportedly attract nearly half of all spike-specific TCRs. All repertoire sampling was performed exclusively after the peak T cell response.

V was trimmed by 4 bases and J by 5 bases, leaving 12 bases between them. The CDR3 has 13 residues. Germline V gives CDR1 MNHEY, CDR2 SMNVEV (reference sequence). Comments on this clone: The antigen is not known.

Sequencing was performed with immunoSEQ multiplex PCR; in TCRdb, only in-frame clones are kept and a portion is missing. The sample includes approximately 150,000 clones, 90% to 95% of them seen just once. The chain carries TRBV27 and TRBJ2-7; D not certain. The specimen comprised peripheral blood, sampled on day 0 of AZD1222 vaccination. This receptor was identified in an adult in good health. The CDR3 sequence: CASSSQLLNEQYF. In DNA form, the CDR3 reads TGTGCCAGCAGTTCCCAACTCCTCAACGAGCAGTACTTC.